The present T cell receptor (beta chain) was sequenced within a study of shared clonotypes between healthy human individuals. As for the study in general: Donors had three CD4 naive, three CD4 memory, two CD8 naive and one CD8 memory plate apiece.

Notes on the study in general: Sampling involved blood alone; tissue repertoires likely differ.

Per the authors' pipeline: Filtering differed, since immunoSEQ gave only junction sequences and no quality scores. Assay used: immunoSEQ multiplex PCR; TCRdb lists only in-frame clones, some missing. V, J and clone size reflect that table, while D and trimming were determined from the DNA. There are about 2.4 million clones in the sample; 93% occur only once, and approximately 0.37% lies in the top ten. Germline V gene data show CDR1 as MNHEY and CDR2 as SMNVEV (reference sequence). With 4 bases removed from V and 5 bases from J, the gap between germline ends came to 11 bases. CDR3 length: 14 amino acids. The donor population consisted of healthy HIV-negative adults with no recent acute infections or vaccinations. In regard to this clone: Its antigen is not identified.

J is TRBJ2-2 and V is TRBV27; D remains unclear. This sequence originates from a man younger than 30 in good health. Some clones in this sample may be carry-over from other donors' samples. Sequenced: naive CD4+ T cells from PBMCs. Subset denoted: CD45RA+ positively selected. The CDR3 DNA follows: TGTGCCAGCAGTTACACTCGGTTGACCGGGGAGCTGTTTTTT. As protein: CASSYTRLTGELFF.